A selection of T cell receptor beta chains follows, all from one sample in a study of shared clonotypes between healthy human individuals. The data were produced by immunoSEQ multiplex PCR, yet TCRdb's version contains in-frame clones alone and is incomplete. The sample contains approximately 2,000,000 clones, just over 90% of which appear only once. Sequenced material: naive CD8+ T cells from PBMCs. The source of these receptors is a man aged 18 to 29 in good health. Some clones in this sample may be carry-over from other donors' samples. Each CDR3 is given with its conserved first and last residue. The D gene is left open where the match is weak.

v_call: TRBV28; d_call: -; cdr3_aa: CASSGTGANTEAFF
v_call: TRBV19; d_call: TRBD1; cdr3_aa: CVYRGTNEKLFF
v_call: TRBV9; d_call: -; cdr3_aa: CASSVGLHNEQFF
v_call: TRBV15; d_call: -; cdr3_aa: CATSRQNPHREGSEKLFF
v_call: TRBV29-1; d_call: TRBD1; cdr3_aa: CSARGQGDYGYTF
v_call: TRBV11-2; d_call: TRBD2; cdr3_aa: CASSLLAGGGEQYF
v_call: TRBV11-2; d_call: -; cdr3_aa: CASSLGGAPSHEQYF
v_call: TRBV27; d_call: -; cdr3_aa: CASNTGGGPRDGYEQYF
v_call: TRBV7-3; d_call: TRBD2; cdr3_aa: CASSLNRASGPYEQYF
v_call: TRBV28; d_call: -; cdr3_aa: CASSPLIWVENENTGELFF
v_call: TRBV7-6; d_call: TRBD2; cdr3_aa: CASSSTSGPGETQYF
v_call: TRBV2; d_call: TRBD1; cdr3_aa: CAGGQGATGANVLTF
v_call: TRBV19; d_call: -; cdr3_aa: CASSIGVGGEQYF
v_call: TRBV27; d_call: TRBD1; cdr3_aa: CASSLSGGPGYGYTF
v_call: TRBV5-1; d_call: TRBD2; cdr3_aa: CASSLNSGPYYEQYF
v_call: TRBV27; d_call: -; cdr3_aa: CASSLTGRAGELFF
v_call: TRBV9; d_call: -; cdr3_aa: CASSVEVKNTEAFF
v_call: TRBV4-1; d_call: TRBD2; cdr3_aa: CASSQDRGTSHNEQFF
v_call: TRBV7-9; d_call: -; cdr3_aa: CASSRSLEGPNYGYTF
v_call: TRBV7-9; d_call: -; cdr3_aa: CASSGGADNYGYTF
v_call: TRBV5-1; d_call: -; cdr3_aa: CASSSDRGSSLEQYF
v_call: TRBV6-6; d_call: TRBD1; cdr3_aa: CASSWDRDYEQYF
v_call: TRBV27; d_call: -; cdr3_aa: CASSFPGPIYEQYF
v_call: TRBV5-1; d_call: -; cdr3_aa: CASSSRPGGMSYGYTF
v_call: TRBV21-1; d_call: -; cdr3_aa: CASSKAAGSRYNEQFF
v_call: TRBV27; d_call: TRBD1; cdr3_aa: CASSLLRTGLIDTEAFF
v_call: TRBV6-5; d_call: -; cdr3_aa: CASEGRGTYEQYF
v_call: TRBV11-1; d_call: TRBD1; cdr3_aa: CASSLGLGTVRGAFF
v_call: TRBV27; d_call: -; cdr3_aa: CASRGSPNTGELFF
v_call: TRBV11-2; d_call: -; cdr3_aa: CASSSPAASSYNEQFF
v_call: TRBV5-1; d_call: TRBD2; cdr3_aa: CASSPGLAGHYEQYF
v_call: TRBV10-3; d_call: -; cdr3_aa: CAISGGRGSSYEQYF
v_call: TRBV11-2; d_call: TRBD1; cdr3_aa: CASSLGLQGAGYEQYF
v_call: TRBV5-1; d_call: TRBD1; cdr3_aa: CASSLAGTGWPEAFF
v_call: TRBV27; d_call: TRBD2; cdr3_aa: CASSLGASGSDTQYF
v_call: TRBV6-5; d_call: -; cdr3_aa: CASSPGLKANYGYTF
v_call: TRBV27; d_call: TRBD1; cdr3_aa: CASSFRRQGSEQYF
v_call: TRBV11-2; d_call: -; cdr3_aa: CASSLVGVYPNTEAFF
v_call: TRBV7-9; d_call: -; cdr3_aa: CASSSEQGVLYYNEQFF
v_call: TRBV27; d_call: TRBD2; cdr3_aa: CASSSPPSGKYNEQFF
v_call: TRBV6-5; d_call: TRBD1; cdr3_aa: CASTYGHRGQGYTF
v_call: TRBV5-6; d_call: -; cdr3_aa: CASSLSPRSSTGDNQPQHF
v_call: TRBV7-9; d_call: -; cdr3_aa: CASSPGGRAKNIQYF
v_call: TRBV6-6; d_call: -; cdr3_aa: CASSSENTEAFF
v_call: TRBV2; d_call: -; cdr3_aa: CARGTVGSNQPQHF
v_call: TRBV6-5; d_call: TRBD1; cdr3_aa: CASRSGGGGPQHF
v_call: TRBV11-2; d_call: -; cdr3_aa: CASSLAGSYEQYF
v_call: TRBV6-1; d_call: -; cdr3_aa: CASTGYEQYF
v_call: TRBV12-5; d_call: TRBD1; cdr3_aa: CASGLPGTAQDGYTF
v_call: TRBV9; d_call: -; cdr3_aa: CASSVGSEGTDEQYF
v_call: TRBV7-9; d_call: TRBD2; cdr3_aa: CASSWRLAGAYNEQFF
v_call: TRBV11-2; d_call: TRBD2; cdr3_aa: CASSARLAGGPGELFF
v_call: TRBV2; d_call: -; cdr3_aa: CASSEGGEQYF
v_call: TRBV14; d_call: TRBD2; cdr3_aa: CASSQEHWRESGNEQFF
v_call: TRBV27; d_call: -; cdr3_aa: CASSLWGTTEAFF
v_call: TRBV5-6; d_call: -; cdr3_aa: CASKVGSTPSSYEQYF
v_call: TRBV21-1; d_call: -; cdr3_aa: CASSLAGKSYEQYF